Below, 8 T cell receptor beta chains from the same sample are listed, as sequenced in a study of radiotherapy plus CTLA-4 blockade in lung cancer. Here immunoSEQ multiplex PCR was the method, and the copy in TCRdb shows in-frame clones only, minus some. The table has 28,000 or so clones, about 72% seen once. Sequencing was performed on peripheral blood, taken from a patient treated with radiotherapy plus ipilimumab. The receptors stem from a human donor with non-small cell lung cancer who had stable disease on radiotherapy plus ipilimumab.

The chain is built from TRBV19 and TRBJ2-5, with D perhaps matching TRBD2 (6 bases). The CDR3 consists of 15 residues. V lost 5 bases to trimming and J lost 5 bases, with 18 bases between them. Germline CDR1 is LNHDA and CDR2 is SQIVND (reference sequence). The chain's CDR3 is CASSGGTAGVETQYF. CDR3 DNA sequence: TGTGCCAGTAGTGGGGGGACTGCGGGCGTTGAGACCCAGTACTTC.

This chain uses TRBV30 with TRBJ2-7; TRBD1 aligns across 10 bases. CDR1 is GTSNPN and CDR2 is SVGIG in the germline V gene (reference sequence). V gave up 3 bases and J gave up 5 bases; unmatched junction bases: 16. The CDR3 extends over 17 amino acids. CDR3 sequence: CAWREGQGKGALHEQYF. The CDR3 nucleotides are TGTGCCTGGAGGGAGGGACAGGGGAAAGGGGCTCTACACGAGCAGTACTTC.

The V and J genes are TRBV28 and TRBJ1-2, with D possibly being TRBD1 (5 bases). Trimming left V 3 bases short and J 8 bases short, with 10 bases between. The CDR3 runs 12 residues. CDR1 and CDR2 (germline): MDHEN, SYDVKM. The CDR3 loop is CASSLPGKGYTF. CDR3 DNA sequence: TGTGCCAGCAGTTTGCCAGGGAAAGGCTACACCTTC.

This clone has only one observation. The CDR3 loop is CASSYWGQGGREQFF. As DNA, the CDR3 is TGTGCCAGCAGTTATTGGGGACAGGGAGGGCGGGAGCAGTTCTTC. This sequence joins TRBV6-5 and TRBJ2-1; 9 nucleotides agree with TRBD1. Germline assignment: CDR1 MNHEY and CDR2 SVGAGI. V lost 3 bases and J lost 10; bases outside the gene matches: 10. This CDR3 is built from 15 residues.

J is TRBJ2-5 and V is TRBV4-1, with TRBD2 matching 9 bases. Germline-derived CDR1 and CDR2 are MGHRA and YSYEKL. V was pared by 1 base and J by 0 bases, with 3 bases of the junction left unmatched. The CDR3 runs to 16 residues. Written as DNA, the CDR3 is TGCGCCAGCAGCCAAGGGGCGGGGGGGTACCAAGAGACCCAGTACTTC. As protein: CASSQGAGGYQETQYF.

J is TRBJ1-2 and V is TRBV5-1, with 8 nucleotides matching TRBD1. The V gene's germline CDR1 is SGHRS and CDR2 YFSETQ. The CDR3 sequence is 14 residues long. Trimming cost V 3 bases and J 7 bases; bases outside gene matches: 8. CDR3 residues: CASSSYTQGAGYTF. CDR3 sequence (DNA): TGCGCCAGCAGCTCGTATACGCAGGGGGCTGGCTACACCTTC.

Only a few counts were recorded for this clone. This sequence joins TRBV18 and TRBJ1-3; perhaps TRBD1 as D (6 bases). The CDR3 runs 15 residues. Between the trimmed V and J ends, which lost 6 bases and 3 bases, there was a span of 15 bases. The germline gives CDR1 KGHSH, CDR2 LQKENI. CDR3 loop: CASSLQGQVGNTIYF. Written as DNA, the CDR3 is TGTGCCAGCTCCCTTCAGGGGCAGGTTGGAAACACCATATATTTT.

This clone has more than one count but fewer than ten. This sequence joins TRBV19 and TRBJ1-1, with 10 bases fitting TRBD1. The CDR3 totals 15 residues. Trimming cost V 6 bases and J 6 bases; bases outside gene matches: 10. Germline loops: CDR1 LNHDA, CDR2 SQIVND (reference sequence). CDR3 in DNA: TGTGCCAGTAGACCGGGACAGGGGTTCGTCTCTGAAGCTTTCTTT. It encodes CASRPGQGFVSEAFF.